This T cell receptor beta chain comes out of a study of cytomegalovirus exposure and HLA in healthy donors. Study summary: Findings of an earlier analysis included more than 90 million unique TCR beta sequences from roughly 200 million T cells. HLA-typed donors were the source of roughly 85 million unique TCRs held in an early data release.

In the case of this clone: Antigen unknown.

The study, taken as a whole, reports: Using the classifier, cytomegalovirus status was reportedly diagnosed with high specificity and sensitivity.

The PCR ran on 60 Vbeta and 13 Jbeta primers. Produced via immunoSEQ multiplex PCR; TCRdb's table is partial and in-frame only. Recorded for this sample: under 90,000 clones. Germline V gene data show CDR1 as MNHNY and CDR2 as SVGAGI (reference sequence). The V gene lost 5 bases and the J gene lost 6 bases, with 20 bases spanning the gap. This CDR3 has 15 amino acids. The receptor comes from a female donor in good health and CMV-seropositive. The V call is TRBV6-6, the J call TRBJ2-7; TRBD2 might be the D (5 bases). The sequenced sample consisted of PBMCs. For the CDR3, the DNA is TGTGCCAGCAGTAGTTATCCGGGAAAGGGTCTCGAGCAGTACTTC. Residues: CASSSYPGKGLEQYF.